The clone carrying this T cell receptor beta chain was picked up a small number of times. The CDR3 loop spans 14 amino acids. V gave up 5 bases and J gave up 0 bases, with 9 bases separating them. The germline CDR1 and CDR2 sequences are SEHNR and FQNEAQ (reference sequence). This specimen belongs to a study of blood T cell repertoires in COVID-19. Whole-study context: PBMCs, B-cell-depleted T cells, or T cells provided the cDNA or gDNA that made up the material.

In the original workflow: Nucleated cell counts were estimated from reference gene primer amplification. Produced via immunoSEQ multiplex PCR; TCRdb's table is partial and in-frame only. V and J calls and clone size come straight from that table; D and trimming were deduced from the DNA. There are 310,000 or so clones in the sample; around four fifths occur only once, and roughly 1.3% lies in the top ten. The TCR was taken from a woman aged 50 to 60 with acute or convalescent COVID-19. The sequenced material came from peripheral blood. The chain recombines TRBV7-9 with TRBJ2-3, with D unclear. CDR3 bases: TGTGCCAGCAGCCCAATGGCCAGCACAGATACGCAGTATTTT. Translating it yields CASSPMASTDTQYF.